The sequence of this TCR beta chain was determined in a study of blood T cell repertoires in COVID-19. Across the whole study: Specimens from acute and convalescent COVID-19 originated in the United States, Italy and Spain. The cDNA or gDNA used as material had been derived from T cells, B-cell-depleted T cells, or PBMCs.

Profiling relied on immunoSEQ multiplex PCR, and the TCRdb table lists in-frame clones only, not all of them. Altogether approximately 92,000 clones are present, less than 90% being singletons, with the ten largest covering less than 2%. The CDR3 runs 15 residues. V shed 2 bases and J shed 3 bases, with 13 bases lying between them. The germline V gene encodes CDR1 MNHEY and CDR2 SVGAGI. The sequenced sample was peripheral blood. V gene TRBV6-5 combines with J gene TRBJ1-1; the D gene is possibly TRBD1 (5 bases). The receptor comes from a man between 70 and 80 years old with active or convalescent COVID-19. In nucleotides, the CDR3 is TGTGCCAGCAGTTACGGTAGGGGCGCGGACACTGAAGCTTTCTTT. Amino acids: CASSYGRGADTEAFF.